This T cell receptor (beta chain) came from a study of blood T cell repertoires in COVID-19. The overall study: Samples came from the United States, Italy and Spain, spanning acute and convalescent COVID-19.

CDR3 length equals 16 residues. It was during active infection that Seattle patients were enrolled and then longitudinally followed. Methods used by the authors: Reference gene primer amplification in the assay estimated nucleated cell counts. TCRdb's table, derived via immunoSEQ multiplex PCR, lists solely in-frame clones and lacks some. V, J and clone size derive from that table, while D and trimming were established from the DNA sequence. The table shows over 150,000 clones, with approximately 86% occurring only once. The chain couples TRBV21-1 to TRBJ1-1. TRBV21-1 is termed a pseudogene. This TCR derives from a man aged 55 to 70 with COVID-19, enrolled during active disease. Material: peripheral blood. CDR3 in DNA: TGTGCCAGCACTACCTGTGTGGCAGGGAGGGTCACTGAAGCTTTCTTT. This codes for CASTTCVAGRVTEAFF.